The clone carrying this TCR beta chain has ten or more counts. Its matching antigen is unknown. Tagging with unique molecular identifiers was applied to individual cDNA molecules. TCRdb passed the 5' RACE reads through MiXCR, listing each CDR3 protein once. The sample holds about 46,000 distinct CDR3 sequences; approximately 9.4% are singletons and the top ten take under 15%. The data stem from a study of early T cells in non-severe SARS-CoV-2 infection. Study background: Sequencing input comprised bulk RNA from unsorted whole blood; chain pairing was not available.

Study conclusions and caveats: In VDJdb matching, anti-spike CD8 responses were favored while private and CD4 specificities went missing.

Sequenced sample: whole blood. This TCR was recovered from an adult who was a healthcare worker with PCR-confirmed SARS-CoV-2 infection or an uninfected control (not recorded which).

The CDR3 loop reads CSVEPLNGGAEAFF. The CDR3 nucleotides are TGCAGCGTTGAACCGTTAAATGGAGGCGCTGAAGCTTTCTTT. The V gene is TRBV29-1, the J gene TRBJ1-1; no definite D call. Germline-derived CDR1 and CDR2 are SQVTM and ANQGSEA. V gave up 2 bases and J gave up 6 bases, with 16 bases separating them. The CDR3 sequence is 14 residues long.